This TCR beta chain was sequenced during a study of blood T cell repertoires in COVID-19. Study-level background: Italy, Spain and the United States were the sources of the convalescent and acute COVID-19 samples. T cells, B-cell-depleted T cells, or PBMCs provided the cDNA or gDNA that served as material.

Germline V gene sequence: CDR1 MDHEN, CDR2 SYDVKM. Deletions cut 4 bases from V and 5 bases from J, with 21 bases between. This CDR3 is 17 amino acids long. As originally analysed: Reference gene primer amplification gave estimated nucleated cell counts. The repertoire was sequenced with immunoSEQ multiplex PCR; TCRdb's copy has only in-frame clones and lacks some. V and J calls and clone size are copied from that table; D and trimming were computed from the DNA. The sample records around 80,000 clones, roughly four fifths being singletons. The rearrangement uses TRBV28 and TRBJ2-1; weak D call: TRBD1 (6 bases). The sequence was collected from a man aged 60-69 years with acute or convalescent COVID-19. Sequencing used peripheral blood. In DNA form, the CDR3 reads TGTGCCAGCAGTTCCCCAGGGGTCGAGAGACTCGACAATGAGCAGTTCTTC. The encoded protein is CASSSPGVERLDNEQFF.